These 3 T cell receptor beta chains came from one sample sequenced in a study of beta chain features in type 1 diabetes. Study-level points and caveats: For Type 1 diabetes patients, all four CD4+ subsets carried TCRB CDR3s that were moderately but significantly shorter.

Every bit of the isolated RNA underwent reverse transcription, so sequencing read expressed TCRB transcripts. This table comes from immunoSEQ multiplex PCR, and its TCRdb copy is limited to in-frame clones, with some not included. Of fewer than 350,000 clones in the sample, about 15% are singletons; the top ten hold less than 0.02%. These receptors' targets are unknown. Sequenced sample: naive CD4+ T cells from blood. The receptor source for this set is a man between 18 and 29 years old with type 1 diabetes.

V usage is TRBV2 and J usage is TRBJ2-5; 8 positions agree with TRBD1. Unmatched junction bases numbered 3, after V lost 3 bases and J lost 3 bases. The CDR3 covers 14 residues. Germline-derived CDR1 and CDR2 are SNHLY and FYNNEI. The CDR3 DNA reads as TGTGCCAGCAGTGAGAGGACAGGGAAAGAGACCCAGTACTTC. Its translation is CASSERTGKETQYF.

The gene calls are TRBV29-1 and TRBJ2-1; 7 nucleotides line up with TRBD1. Germline V lookup: CDR1 SQVTM, CDR2 ANQGSEA. V was pared by 6 bases and J by 3 bases, with 2 bases of the junction left unmatched. This CDR3 comprises 12 residues. The CDR3 DNA follows: TGCAGCGTCGACAGGGTCTACAATGAGCAGTTCTTC. Residues: CSVDRVYNEQFF.

This clone was picked up a small number of times. This sequence joins TRBV15 and TRBJ2-1; no clear D gene. The CDR3 spans 16 residues. Trimming took 0 bases from V and 0 from J, leaving 9 bases between them. Germline CDR1 LNHNV, CDR2 YYDKDF (reference sequence). The CDR3 region is CATSRDIQSSYNEQFF. CDR3 nucleotide sequence: TGTGCCACCAGCAGAGATATACAGTCCTCCTACAATGAGCAGTTCTTC.